The clone carrying this T cell receptor beta chain was picked up many times. The antigen is undetermined. The time point: sample taken at primary tumor resection. Unsorted tumor, nontumor lung tissue or cryopreserved PBMC supplied the whole RNA. This record belongs to a study of spatial heterogeneity in lung cancer. Whole-study findings and limits: There was tracking of ubiquitous and regional nonsynonymous mutations by the respective counts of ubiquitous and regional expanded TCRs. It was estimated that coverage of tumor T cells reached about 7% for alpha chains and 12% to 15% for beta chains. Tumors with more nonsynonymous mutations had more expanded intratumoral alpha and beta TCRs.

The library protocol tagged each TCR cDNA with a unique molecular identifier. MiXCR, applied by TCRdb to the 5' RACE reads, yields one record per CDR3 protein. Of approximately 21,000 distinct CDR3 sequences in the sample, about 6% were seen once. CDR3 size: 16 residues. V was clipped by 5 bases and J by 8 bases, with 24 bases between them. Germline-derived CDR1 and CDR2 are MDHEN and SYDVKM. V gene TRBV28 combines with J gene TRBJ1-2; tentative D call: TRBD1 (5 bases). The sequence was collected from a male donor with early-stage non-small cell lung cancer. The sample here was lung tumor tissue, taken at surgery. CDR3 coding DNA: TGTGCCAGCAGTCCCCCCATCAAATTGACGGGGGGAGGCTACACCTTC. Protein: CASSPPIKLTGGGYTF.